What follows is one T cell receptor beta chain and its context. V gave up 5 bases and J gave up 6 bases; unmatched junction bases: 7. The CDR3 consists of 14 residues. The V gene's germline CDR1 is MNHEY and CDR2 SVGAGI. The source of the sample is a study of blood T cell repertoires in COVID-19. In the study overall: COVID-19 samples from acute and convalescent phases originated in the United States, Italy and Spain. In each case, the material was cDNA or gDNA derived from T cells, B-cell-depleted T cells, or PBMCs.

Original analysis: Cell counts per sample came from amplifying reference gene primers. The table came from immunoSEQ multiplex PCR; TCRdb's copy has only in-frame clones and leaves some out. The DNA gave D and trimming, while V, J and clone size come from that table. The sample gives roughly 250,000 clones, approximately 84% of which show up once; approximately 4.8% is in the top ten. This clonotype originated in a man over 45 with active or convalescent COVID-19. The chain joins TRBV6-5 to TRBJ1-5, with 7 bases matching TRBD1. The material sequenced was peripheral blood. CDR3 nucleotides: TGTGCCAGCAGTAACTACAGGGGAAGTCAGCCCCAGCATTTT. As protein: CASSNYRGSQPQHF.